The T cell receptor (beta chain) under discussion was sequenced for a study of cytomegalovirus exposure and HLA in healthy donors (dated by TCRdb to about 2017). About the study as a whole: In an earlier analysis of some 550 of the donors, about 260 Gb of sequence data and 90 million to 130 million unique TCR beta sequences from about 179 million T cells were reported. HLA typing covered class I and class II loci at four-digit resolution. An earlier analysis of 587 of the donors used high-throughput TCR beta sequencing to judge whether each TCR beta V gene segment behaved as functional or pseudogenic. Using immunosequencing, the study profiled T cell repertoires from 666 subjects and related those repertoires to cytomegalovirus serostatus. The study aimed to test whether cataloging public T cell receptors could reveal signatures of past pathogen exposure. About 280 gigabases of sequencing data and about 92 million unique TCR sequences made up an early release that covered several hundred HLA-typed donors. Of the roughly 420 genotyped donors, 75% to 85% were placed in the genetic ancestry cluster associated with self-reported Caucasian donors. Besides the first cohort of 666 subjects, a separate validation cohort made up of roughly 120 different subjects was used. Across some 400 genotyped donors of the cohort, an average of approximately 240,000 unique TCR beta nucleotide sequences per donor were sequenced, and approximately 19% of those sequences were non-productive. Genome-wide SNP genotypes for about three fifths of the roughly 670 donors were used in a later genetic analysis, which treated that subset as a discovery cohort. Alongside the repertoire data, information on donor age, sex, ethnicity and CMV serostatus was compiled. A later analysis re-examined previously published TCR beta repertoires from several hundred donors and added high-resolution HLA genotyping to investigate patterns of TCR occurrence. The later analysis used no new phenotypic data to find candidate immune exposures, relying instead on TCR beta sequences and their occurrence across donors. The study combined high-throughput TCR immunosequencing, statistical association of individual TCRs with disease status, and machine learning to predict cytomegalovirus infection status. Roughly five DR-DQ haplotypes were treated as single units for association and clustering because of strong linkage in the cohort. Typing coverage differed by locus: A, B, C, DRB1 and DQB1 were typed in roughly 620-640 donors, DQA1 in 500 to 550, DPA1 in some 570, and DPB1 in about 450. All discovery cohort repertoires had been generated using a single sequencing platform. The paper's findings and limits, for the study overall: For the cohort, immune exposure information was limited to CMV serostatus. According to a later analysis, TCR association rates differed among HLA loci, with DRB1 alleles showing the most associated TCRs and HLA-C alleles showing the fewest. In vitro tests confirmed that a few of the cytomegalovirus-associated TCR beta chains recognize cytomegalovirus antigens. A total of roughly 160 TCR beta chains were listed by the study as associated with cytomegalovirus. According to a later analysis, parvovirus B19, influenza, CMV and Epstein-Barr virus appeared linked to several top co-occurrence clusters. A later analysis found that HLA-associated TCR beta chains were more clonally expanded and had lower generation probabilities than equally common non-associated chains. Strong co-occurrence of HLA alleles, especially DR and DQ, made assigning TCR associations to individual alleles difficult. In an earlier analysis of around 600 of the donors, most TCR beta V segments were observed in productive rearrangements about 87% or about 30% of the time, broadly matching IMGT annotations. Because HLA typing was missing for some donors at each locus, association tests included only the typed subset. The presence/absence analyses assumed that sequencing depth was roughly uniform across donors, and that assumption may not be true. At a false discovery rate of 0.05, a later analysis linked around 17,000 TCR beta sequences to specific HLA alleles. In a later analysis, most CMV-associated TCR beta chains were found to appear HLA-restricted, with HLA associations seemingly driven largely by CMV exposure. In a later genetic analysis, fewer N-insertions in productive TCRs were reported among donors in an Asian-associated ancestry cluster than the roughly 700-donor mean. Because counts were too low, some 16 rarely observed V segments, including chromosome 9 orphons, were excluded from the earlier analysis of around 640 of the donors. A further reported finding was that TCR beta sequences accurately predicted the HLA-A and HLA-B alleles for most subjects in the first cohort. The classifier was reported to diagnose cytomegalovirus status with high specificity and sensitivity in both the original cohort and the validation cohort. Across donors, most TCR sequences were observed very rarely, whereas some public TCRs were present in many individuals. Only TCR beta chains were sequenced in this cohort, and the absence of alpha or paired-chain data limited detectable features. A group of highly shared sequence variants was considered likely to be a technical artifact of the sequencing pipeline. According to the authors, the approach could potentially be generalized to other disease states and immunological phenotypes. An association between a missense DCLRE1C variant and V-gene and J-gene trimming of TCR beta chains was found in a later genetic analysis and replicated in an independent cohort. Correlated functional status among segregating V segments might be attributable to linkage disequilibrium, but an unknown experimental factor could not be ruled out.

The library came from the immunoSEQ multiplex PCR assay. For the multiplex PCR, a mixture combining 60 forward primers for TCR Vbeta segments and 13 reverse primers for TCR Jbeta segments was used. A multiplex PCR assay on genomic DNA amplified the CDR3 region of rearranged TCR beta genes. The Illumina HiSeq System was used to sequence the amplified TCR beta libraries as 87-base-pair reads. Per the original workflow: A later analysis tallied around 82 million unique TCR beta chains across the 666 repertoires, and about 10 million of those chains were shared by two or more donors. A nearest-neighbor algorithm error-corrected the raw reads and collapsed the reads into unique sequences, merging closely related sequences to remove PCR and sequencing errors. CDR3 sequences were aligned to IMGT reference sequences to assign V, D and J gene segments. For a sequence to be retained, a match of at least six nucleotides was required to both a V gene segment and a J gene segment. A rearrangement was called productive if the CDR3 had no stop codons and remained in frame with V and J, and every other rearrangement was called non-productive. CDR3 was defined according to IMGT convention as the region running from the second conserved V-encoded cysteine to the conserved J-encoded phenylalanine. In an earlier analysis of 500 to 650 of the donors, sequences lacking an unambiguous match to a single V gene segment were excluded. An earlier analysis of several hundred of the donors called V segments functional above 56.7% productive rearrangements and segregating when the between-donor standard deviation exceeded 5%. To diagnose cytomegalovirus status from the catalog of TCR beta chain sequences, a statistical classification framework was built. In a later analysis, TCR nucleotide sequences were compared against IMGT/GENE-DB human TR gene sequences so that V and J genes could be assigned. In a later analysis, CDR3 sequences and most-parsimonious VDJ recombination scenarios were assigned using the TCRdist pipeline. In a later analysis, each TCR beta chain was defined by its CDR3 amino acid sequence together with its V-gene family, and reads lacking a unique V-gene family were excluded. To address suspected cross-contamination and a sequencing artifact, a later analysis removed around 590 highly shared, low-generation-probability nucleotide sequences. For each public chain, a later analysis derived a clonal expansion index from normalized ranks of inferred template counts within each repertoire. In a later analysis, generation probabilities were computed with a VDJ recombination model fitted to out-of-frame rearrangements, and the resulting probabilities were checked against IGoR. Hypergeometric tests were used in a later analysis to score TCR-TCR, TCR-HLA and TCR-CMV co-occurrence, with a repertoire-size bias correction applied to the TCR pairs. False discovery rates were estimated in a later analysis by permuting HLA or CMV assignments 20 times. In a later analysis, co-occurring TCRs were grouped using DBSCAN, with TCRdist sequence similarity added in when clustering inside HLA-allele-positive subsets. Co-occurrence clustering excluded repertoires with fewer than 30,000 or more than 120,000 public chains, plus five with anomalous nucleotide sharing. TCRdb's version of the immuneACCESS table is confined to in-frame rearrangements and falls short of the full clone set. An unresolved V gene accounts for under half of the shortfall where checked; the remainder is of unknown origin. D and trimming come from the DNA, and the V and J calls and clone size come from that table. The sample table records tens of thousands of clones. Roughly 0.76% of the sample comes from the top ten.

Details on this clone: Its antigen is not yet known.

The cohort comprised 666 healthy bone marrow donors. All cohort members were sampled while nominally healthy, although unrecorded immune exposures were likely present. The donor tested CMV seronegative and was one of the 352 seronegative cohort members. Every donor gave a peripheral blood sample, and the peripheral blood mononuclear cells from that sample were used for TCR beta sequencing. The Qiagen DNeasy Blood Extraction Kit was used to extract genomic DNA from the blood cell samples. Sequencing used PBMCs. This TCR came from a man between 25 and 39 years old in good health and CMV-seronegative.

The encoded CDR3 is CASSPTGRMNTEAFF. The nucleotides are TGTGCCAGCAGTCCGACAGGGAGAATGAACACTGAAGCTTTCTTT. The rearranged chain carries TRBV28 and TRBJ1-1; 7 nucleotides in the junction match TRBD1. Trimming takes 5 bases off V and 0 bases off J; junction bases not matched to a gene: 6. Taken from cysteine to phenylalanine, the CDR3 has 15 residues. The DNA shown is the 45-base CDR3, in frame from base 1. CDR1 and CDR2 are drawn from the germline V gene: MDHEN, SYDVKM.